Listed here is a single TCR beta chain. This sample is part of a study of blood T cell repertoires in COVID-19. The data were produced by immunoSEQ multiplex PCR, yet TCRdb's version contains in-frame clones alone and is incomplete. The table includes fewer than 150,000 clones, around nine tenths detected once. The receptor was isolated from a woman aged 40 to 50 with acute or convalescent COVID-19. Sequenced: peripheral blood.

The DNA of the CDR3 is TGTGCCAGCAGTGATAGCGGCCAAGAGACCCAGTACTTC. Residues: CASSDSGQETQYF. The chain carries TRBV6-1 and TRBJ2-5, with D possibly matching TRBD2 (6 bases). Deletions cut 3 bases from V and 1 base from J, with 6 bases between. The germline gives CDR1 MNHNS, CDR2 SASEGT. The CDR3 has 13 residues.